This T cell receptor (beta chain) was identified in a study of cytomegalovirus exposure and HLA in healthy donors. Notes on the study in general: Among the most significant clusters, several appeared linked to common viral pathogens in a later analysis. Association of a missense DCLRE1C variant with TCR beta V- and J-gene trimming was reported in a later analysis.

Both 60 Vbeta primers and 13 Jbeta primers went into the PCR. Using immunoSEQ multiplex PCR, the repertoire was profiled, and TCRdb retains in-frame clones only, with some absent. The repertoire holds approximately 100,000 clones, with about two thirds as singletons. Trimming removed 0 bases from V and 2 bases from J; junction bases left unmatched: 1. CDR1 GTSNPN and CDR2 SVGIG come from the germline V gene (reference sequence). The CDR3 totals 14 residues. Donors likely had unrecorded immune exposures despite being nominally healthy when sampled. Of note for this clone: The antigen remains unidentified.

The source material was PBMCs. This clonotype originated in a female donor in good health and CMV-seronegative. This sequence joins TRBV30 and TRBJ1-5; 7 positions match TRBD1. CDR3 in amino acids: CAWSVGTGNQPQHF. Written as DNA, the CDR3 is TGTGCCTGGAGTGTCGGGACAGGCAATCAGCCCCAGCATTTT.